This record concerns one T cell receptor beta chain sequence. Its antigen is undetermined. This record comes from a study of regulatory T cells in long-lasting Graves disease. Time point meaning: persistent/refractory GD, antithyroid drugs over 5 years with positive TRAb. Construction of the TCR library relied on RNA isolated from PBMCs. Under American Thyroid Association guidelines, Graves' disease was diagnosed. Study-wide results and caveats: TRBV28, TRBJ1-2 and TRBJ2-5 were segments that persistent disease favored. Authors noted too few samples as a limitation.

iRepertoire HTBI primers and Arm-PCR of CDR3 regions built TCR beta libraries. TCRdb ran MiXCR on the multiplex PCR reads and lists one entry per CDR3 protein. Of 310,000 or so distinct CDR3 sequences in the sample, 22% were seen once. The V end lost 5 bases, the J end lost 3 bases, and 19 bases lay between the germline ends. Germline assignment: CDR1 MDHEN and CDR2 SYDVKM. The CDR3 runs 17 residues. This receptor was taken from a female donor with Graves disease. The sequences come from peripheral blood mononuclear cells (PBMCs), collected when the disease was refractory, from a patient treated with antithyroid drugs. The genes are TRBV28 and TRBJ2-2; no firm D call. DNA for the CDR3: TGTGCCAGCAGTCCAATTATAGGGTACGAAGACACCGGGGAGCTGTTTTTT. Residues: CASSPIIGYEDTGELFF.